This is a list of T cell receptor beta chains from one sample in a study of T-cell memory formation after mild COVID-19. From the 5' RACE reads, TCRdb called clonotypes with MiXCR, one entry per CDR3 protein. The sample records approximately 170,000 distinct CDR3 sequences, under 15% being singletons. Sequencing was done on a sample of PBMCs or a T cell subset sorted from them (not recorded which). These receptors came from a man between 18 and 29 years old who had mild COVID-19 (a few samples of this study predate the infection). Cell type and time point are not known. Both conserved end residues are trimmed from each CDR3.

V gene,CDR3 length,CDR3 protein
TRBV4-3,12,ASSQVPEPYGYT
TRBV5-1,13,ASSLASGGYNEQF
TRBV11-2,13,ASSVGGLSYNEQF
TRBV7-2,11,ASTTRGLPEAF
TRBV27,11,ASRGQGGPKAF
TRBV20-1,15,SARGAKTSGGEETQY
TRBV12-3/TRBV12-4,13,ASSPSATGANVLT
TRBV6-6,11,ASSPGAPETQY
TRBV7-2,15,ASSLGSRDRGLDEQF
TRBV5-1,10,ASSSNQDTQY
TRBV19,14,ASSIGGLSGTDTQY
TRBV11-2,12,ASSLDRGTDTQY
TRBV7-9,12,ASSLGVGNEKLF
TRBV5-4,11,ASSSDRPEKLF
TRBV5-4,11,ASSHGGNQPQH
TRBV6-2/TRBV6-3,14,ASTRFGGQRSYGYT
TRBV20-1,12,SATSGQVAGELI
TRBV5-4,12,ASSDRDRADIQY
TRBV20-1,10,SARDFNYGYT
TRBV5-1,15,ASSSGPSQGIGELQH
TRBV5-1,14,ASSVDPGTPGNTIY
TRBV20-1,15,SARDWTSGVRGDTQY
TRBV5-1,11,ASSSTETGELF
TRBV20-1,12,SARIGTENYGYT
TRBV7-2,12,ASTALGQNYGYT
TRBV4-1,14,ASSQPTRDRNYGYT
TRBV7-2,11,ASSLGPFRAYT
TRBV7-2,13,ASRLTGEGSYEQY
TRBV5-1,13,ASSATTETWTPLH
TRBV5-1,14,ASSFSPQGMNTEAF
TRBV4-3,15,ASSQNQGLPSTDTQY
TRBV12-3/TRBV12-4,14,AAGGQGGANTGELF
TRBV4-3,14,ASSQVQMAGMDEQF
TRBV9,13,ASSVWGQGNYGYT
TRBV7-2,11,ANRQGLNTEAF
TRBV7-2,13,ASNHGGPSTDTQY
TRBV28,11,AIVSGAYNEQF
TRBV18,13,ASSPGTGGYNEQF
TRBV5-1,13,ASTTGGSGGSEAF
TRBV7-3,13,ASSPGTGGVWEQF
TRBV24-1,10,ATDRGDETQY
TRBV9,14,ASSGGSGGAIDEQF
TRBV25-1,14,ASSGTSGGALDTQY
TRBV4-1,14,ASSPDAVGGNYGYT
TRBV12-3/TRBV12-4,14,ASSPGGAGSYNEQF
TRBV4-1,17,ASSLRAPGVDSGANVLT
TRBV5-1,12,ASSLVDRGYEQY
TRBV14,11,ASSQDYRLGYT
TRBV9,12,ASSEDRGSQPQH
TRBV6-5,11,ASTYGGASKQF
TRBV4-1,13,ASSLGGNRDQPQH
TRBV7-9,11,ASRPQGGGELF
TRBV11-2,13,ASSSPQRGYNEQF
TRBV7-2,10,ASSLVWTEAF